This TCR beta chain was found in a study of T cell responses to AZD1222 COVID-19 vaccine. Study outcomes and limitations: Epitopes outside B.1.351 and B.1.1.7 mutated regions reportedly drew nearly half of spike TCRs.

Trimming pared 2 bases from V and 2 bases from J, leaving 4 bases between. The CDR3 covers 14 residues. Germline CDR1 is MRHNA and CDR2 is SNTAGT. This clone is classed as medium-sized. Antigen unknown. Generated by immunoSEQ multiplex PCR, the TCRdb table keeps only in-frame clones and is missing some. Of under 120,000 clones listed, about 90% are singletons. This clonotype originated in an adult who received the AZD1222 COVID-19 vaccine. The chain employs TRBV6-4 and TRBJ2-6; D remains ambiguous. Source: peripheral blood, taken 28 days after the second AZD1222 dose. CDR3 nucleotide sequence: TGTGCCAGCAGTGACGGGGCTGGGGCCAACGTCCTGACTTTC. It translates to CASSDGAGANVLTF.